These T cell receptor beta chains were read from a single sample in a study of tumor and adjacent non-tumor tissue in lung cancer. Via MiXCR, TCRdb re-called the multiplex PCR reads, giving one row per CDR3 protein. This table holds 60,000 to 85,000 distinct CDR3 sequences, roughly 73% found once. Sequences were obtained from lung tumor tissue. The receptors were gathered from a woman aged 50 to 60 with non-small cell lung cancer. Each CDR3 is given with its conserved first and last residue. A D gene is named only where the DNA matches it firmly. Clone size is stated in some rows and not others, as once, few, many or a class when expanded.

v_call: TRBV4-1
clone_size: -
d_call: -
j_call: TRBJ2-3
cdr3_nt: TGCTCCAGCAGCCAAGTGAGGGACTTCACAGATACACAGTATTTT
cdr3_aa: CSSSQVRDFTDTQYF

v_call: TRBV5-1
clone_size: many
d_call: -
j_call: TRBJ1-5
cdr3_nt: TGCGCCAGCAGCTTAGAGGGGCTTCAGCCCCAGCATTTT
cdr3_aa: CASSLEGLQPQHF

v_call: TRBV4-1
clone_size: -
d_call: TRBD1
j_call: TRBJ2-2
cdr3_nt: TGCGCCAGCAGCCAAGGACGGGGACAGGGGACCGGGGAGCTGTTTTTT
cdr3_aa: CASSQGRGQGTGELFF

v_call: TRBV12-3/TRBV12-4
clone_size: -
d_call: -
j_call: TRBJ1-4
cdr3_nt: TGTGCCAGTAGCAGTCAACAGGGTTTTGAAGAACTGTATTTT
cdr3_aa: CASSSQQGFEELYF

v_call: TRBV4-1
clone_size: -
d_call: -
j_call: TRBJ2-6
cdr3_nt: TGCGCCAGCAGCGAAGATTGGTGGACAAGGGGCTCTGGGGCCAACGTCCTGGCTTTC
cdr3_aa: CASSEDWWTRGSGANVLAF

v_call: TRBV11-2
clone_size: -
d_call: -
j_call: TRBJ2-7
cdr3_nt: TGTGCCAGCAACTTAAGCTCTGCGAAACAGTACTTC
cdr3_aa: CASNLSSAKQYF

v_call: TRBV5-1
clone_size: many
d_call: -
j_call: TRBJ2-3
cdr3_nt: TGCGCCAGCAGCTTGGGGGTCCCTAGCACAGATACGCAGTATTTT
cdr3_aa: CASSLGVPSTDTQYF

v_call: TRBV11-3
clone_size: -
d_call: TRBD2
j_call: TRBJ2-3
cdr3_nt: TGTGCCAGCAGCTTAGGACGGCGGGAGTGTGCAGATACGCAATATTTC
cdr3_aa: CASSLGRRECADTQYF

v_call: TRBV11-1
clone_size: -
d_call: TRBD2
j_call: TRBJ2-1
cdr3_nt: TGTGCCAACAGCCAAGAAAGACTAGCGGGCCGGAATGAGCAGTTCTTC
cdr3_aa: CANSQERLAGRNEQFF

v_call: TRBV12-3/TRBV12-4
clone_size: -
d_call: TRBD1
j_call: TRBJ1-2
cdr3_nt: TGTACCAGCAGTGGACAGGGAAGAGGATGTGGATACACCTTC
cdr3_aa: CTSSGQGRGCGYTF

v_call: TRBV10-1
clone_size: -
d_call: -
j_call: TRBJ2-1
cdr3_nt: TGCGACAGACAAATAGGGGGGACCGGGCAGAATGAGCAGTTCTTC
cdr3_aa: CDRQIGGTGQNEQFF

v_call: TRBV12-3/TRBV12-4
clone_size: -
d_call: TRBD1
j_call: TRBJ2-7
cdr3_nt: TGTGCCAGCACTTCGGGGACAGCCTGGCAGTACTTC
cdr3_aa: CASTSGTAWQYF

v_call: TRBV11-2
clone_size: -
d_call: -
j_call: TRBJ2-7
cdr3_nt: TGTACCAGCGGCTTAACGTGGGGGAGCTCCTACGTGCAGTACTTC
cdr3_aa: CTSGLTWGSSYVQYF

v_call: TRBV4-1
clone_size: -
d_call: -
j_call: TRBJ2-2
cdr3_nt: TGCGTCAGCCATGCCATGAACACCGGGGAGCTGCTTTTT
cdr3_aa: CVSHAMNTGELLF

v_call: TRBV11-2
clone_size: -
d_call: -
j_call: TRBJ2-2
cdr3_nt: TGTGCCAGCGGTTATACTAGAGGCACCGTGGAGCTGTTTTTT
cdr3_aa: CASGYTRGTVELFF

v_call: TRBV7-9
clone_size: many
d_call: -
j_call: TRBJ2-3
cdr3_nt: TGTGCCAGCGGCTTAGCGACAGATACGCAGTATTTT
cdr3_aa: CASGLATDTQYF

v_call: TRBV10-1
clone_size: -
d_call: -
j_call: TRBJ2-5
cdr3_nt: TGCGCCAGACCCACAATGAGAGAGACCCCGTACTTC
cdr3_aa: CARPTMRETPYF

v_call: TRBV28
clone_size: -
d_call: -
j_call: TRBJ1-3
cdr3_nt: TGTGCCAGCAGCTTCGGGACAAGCTCTGGAAACACCATATATTTT
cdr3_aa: CASSFGTSSGNTIYF

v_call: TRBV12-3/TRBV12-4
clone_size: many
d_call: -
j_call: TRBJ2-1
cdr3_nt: TGTGCCAGCAGTCAACCTGACTCCTCCTACAATGAGCAGTTCTTC
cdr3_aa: CASSQPDSSYNEQFF

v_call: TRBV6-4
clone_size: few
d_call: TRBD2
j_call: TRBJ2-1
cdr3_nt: TGTGCCAGCAGTCTCCGGACTGGCGGGAGCAATGAGCAGTTCTTC
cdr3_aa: CASSLRTGGSNEQFF

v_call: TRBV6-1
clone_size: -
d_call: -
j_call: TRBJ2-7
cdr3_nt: TGTGCCAGCAGTGTCGGGACTCCCTCTCGGAACGAGCAGTATTTC
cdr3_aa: CASSVGTPSRNEQYF

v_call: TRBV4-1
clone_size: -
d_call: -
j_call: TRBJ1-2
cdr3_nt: TGCGCCAGCAGCCACTCTTTTTCAGGTGATTATGGCTACACCTTC
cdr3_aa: CASSHSFSGDYGYTF

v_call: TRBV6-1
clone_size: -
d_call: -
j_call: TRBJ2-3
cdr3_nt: TGTGCCAGCAGTTCAGCTCCGGAACAGGGAGCAGACACACAGTATTTT
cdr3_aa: CASSSAPEQGADTQYF

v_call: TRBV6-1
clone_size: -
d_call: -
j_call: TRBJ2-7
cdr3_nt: TGTGCCAGCAGAAACAGGATGGTCTCCGAGCAGTACTTC
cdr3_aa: CASRNRMVSEQYF

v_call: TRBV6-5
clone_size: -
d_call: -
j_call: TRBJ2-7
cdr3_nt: TGTGCCAGCAGCTACGGTCGGGGTCGATCCTACGAGCAGTACTTC
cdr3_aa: CASSYGRGRSYEQYF

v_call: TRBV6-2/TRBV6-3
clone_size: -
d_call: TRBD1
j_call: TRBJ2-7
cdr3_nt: TGTGCCAGCCAGCTACCGGGACAGGAGGCTAACGAGCAGTACTTC
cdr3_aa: CASQLPGQEANEQYF

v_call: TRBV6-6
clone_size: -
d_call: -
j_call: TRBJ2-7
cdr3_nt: TGTGCCAGGCAGGAAGGGATAGAGACCTACGAGCAGTACTTC
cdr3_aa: CARQEGIETYEQYF

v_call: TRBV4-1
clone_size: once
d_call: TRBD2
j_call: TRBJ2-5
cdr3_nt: TGCGCCAGCAGCCAAGCACTCCTTCAGCGGGAGTGGGAGACCCAGTACTTC
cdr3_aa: CASSQALLQREWETQYF

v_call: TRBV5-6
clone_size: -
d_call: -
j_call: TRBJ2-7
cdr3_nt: TGTGTCAGCAGCTTGATAGCTTCCTACGAGCAATACTTC
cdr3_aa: CVSSLIASYEQYF

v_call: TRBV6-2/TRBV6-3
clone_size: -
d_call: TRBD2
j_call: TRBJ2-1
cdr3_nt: TGTACCAGCTCCCGGACTAGCTACAATGAGCAGTTCTTC
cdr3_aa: CTSSRTSYNEQFF

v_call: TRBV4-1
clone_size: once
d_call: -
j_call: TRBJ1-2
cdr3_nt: TGCGCCAGCATAGCGAGTCCCCCCAACTATAGCTACACCTTC
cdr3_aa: CASIASPPNYSYTF

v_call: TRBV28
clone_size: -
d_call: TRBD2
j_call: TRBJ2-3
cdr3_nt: TGTGCCAGCAATTTATGGGTTGAGCGGGAGTCCCACGATACGCAATATTTT
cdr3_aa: CASNLWVERESHDTQYF

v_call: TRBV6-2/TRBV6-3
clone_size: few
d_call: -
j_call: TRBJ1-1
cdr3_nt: TGTGCCAGCAGTTACCCCTACGGGAACACTGAAGCTTTCTTT
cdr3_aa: CASSYPYGNTEAFF

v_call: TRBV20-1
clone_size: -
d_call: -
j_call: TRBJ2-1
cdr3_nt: TGCAGTGTTAATACCGGGACCGTCTCCTACAATGAGCAGTTCTTC
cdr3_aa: CSVNTGTVSYNEQFF

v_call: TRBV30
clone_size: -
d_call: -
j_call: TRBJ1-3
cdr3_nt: TGTGCATGGAGGGACAAGGGAAACACCATATATTTT
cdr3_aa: CAWRDKGNTIYF

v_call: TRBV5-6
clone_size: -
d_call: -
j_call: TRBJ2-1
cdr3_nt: TGTGCCAACGGCTTTAGCAGCGAGCAGTTCTTC
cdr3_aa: CANGFSSEQFF

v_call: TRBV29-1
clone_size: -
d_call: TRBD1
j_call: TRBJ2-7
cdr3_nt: TGCAGCGTCAGGTTGGGCGGGACAGGAGAGAGCGAGCAGTACTTC
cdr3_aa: CSVRLGGTGESEQYF

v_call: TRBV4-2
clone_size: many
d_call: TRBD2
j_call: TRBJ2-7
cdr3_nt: TGTGCCAGCAGCGCCCGGACTAGCAACGCCTACGAGCAGTACTTC
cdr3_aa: CASSARTSNAYEQYF

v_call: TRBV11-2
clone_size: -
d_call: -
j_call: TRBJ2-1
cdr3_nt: TGTGCTAGCAGCTTAGCCCGGGTGGCAGGGATCTACAATAAGCAGTTCTTC
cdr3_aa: CASSLARVAGIYNKQFF

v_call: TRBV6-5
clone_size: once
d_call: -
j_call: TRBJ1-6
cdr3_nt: TGTGCCAGCAGTTACTTCAGACTGGGGGGAAATTCACTCCTCCACTTT
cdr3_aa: CASSYFRLGGNSLLHF

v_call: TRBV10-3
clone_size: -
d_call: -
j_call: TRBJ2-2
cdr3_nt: TGTGCCACTCGGGCGGGGTGGGGCACCAGGGAGCTGTATTTT
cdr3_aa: CATRAGWGTRELYF

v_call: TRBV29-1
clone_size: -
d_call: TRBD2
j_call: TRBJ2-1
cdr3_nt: TGCGGCGCCAAGAAGCGGGAGGGAGATGAGCGGTTCTTC
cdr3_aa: CGAKKREGDERFF

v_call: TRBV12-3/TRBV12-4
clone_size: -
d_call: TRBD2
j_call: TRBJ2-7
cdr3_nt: TGTGCCAGCAGTTCCCAGGCGGGACCAGCGGGAGGGTATGAGCAGTACTTC
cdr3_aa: CASSSQAGPAGGYEQYF

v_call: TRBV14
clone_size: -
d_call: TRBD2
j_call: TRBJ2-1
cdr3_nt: TGTGCCAGCAGCCGAAAGCGTGAGACGGGACTAGCGGGTTACAATGATCAGTTCTTC
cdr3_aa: CASSRKRETGLAGYNDQFF

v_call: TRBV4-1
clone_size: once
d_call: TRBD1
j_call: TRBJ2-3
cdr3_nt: TGCGCCAGCAGCCAGCGGATAGGGACAGACACGCAGTATTTT
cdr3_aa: CASSQRIGTDTQYF

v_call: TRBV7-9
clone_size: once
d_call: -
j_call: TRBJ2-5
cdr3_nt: TGTGCCAGCCGCTTAGCAGGCCGGTTTCAAGAGACCCAGTACTTC
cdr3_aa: CASRLAGRFQETQYF

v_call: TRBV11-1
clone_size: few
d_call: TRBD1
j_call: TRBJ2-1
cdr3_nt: TGTGACAGCTGCCACAGGGGTCTAATCAATGAGCAGTTCTTC
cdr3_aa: CDSCHRGLINEQFF

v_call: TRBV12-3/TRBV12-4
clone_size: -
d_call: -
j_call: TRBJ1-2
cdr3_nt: TGTGTCAGCAGGTCCTTCAGGACAGAAGCTAACTATGGCTACACCTTC
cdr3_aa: CVSRSFRTEANYGYTF

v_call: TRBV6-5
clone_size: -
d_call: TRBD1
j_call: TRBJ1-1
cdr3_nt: TGTGCCAGCAGGTGGGGGGACAGTACTGAAGCTTTCTTT
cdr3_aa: CASRWGDSTEAFF